This entry describes one T cell receptor beta chain. V lost 1 base to trimming and J lost 6 bases; unmatched junction nucleotides: 8. From germline, CDR1 is SQVTM and CDR2 ANQGSEA. This CDR3 contains 15 residues. This sample is part of a study of cytomegalovirus exposure and HLA in healthy donors. PCR was performed using 60 Vbeta and 13 Jbeta primers. Libraries were prepared by immunoSEQ multiplex PCR; TCRdb keeps only in-frame clonotypes and omits some of them. The profile covers some 140,000 clones, with approximately 79% appearing a single time and approximately 4.3% taken by the ten largest. The clonotype comes from a man aged 18 to 30 in good health and CMV-seropositive. The chain recombines TRBV29-1 with TRBJ2-3; 9 bases fit TRBD1. The sequencing input was PBMCs. The CDR3 DNA reads as TGCAGCGTTGAAGGCGGACAGGGGATAATGGATACGCAGTATTTT. Translated: CSVEGGQGIMDTQYF.